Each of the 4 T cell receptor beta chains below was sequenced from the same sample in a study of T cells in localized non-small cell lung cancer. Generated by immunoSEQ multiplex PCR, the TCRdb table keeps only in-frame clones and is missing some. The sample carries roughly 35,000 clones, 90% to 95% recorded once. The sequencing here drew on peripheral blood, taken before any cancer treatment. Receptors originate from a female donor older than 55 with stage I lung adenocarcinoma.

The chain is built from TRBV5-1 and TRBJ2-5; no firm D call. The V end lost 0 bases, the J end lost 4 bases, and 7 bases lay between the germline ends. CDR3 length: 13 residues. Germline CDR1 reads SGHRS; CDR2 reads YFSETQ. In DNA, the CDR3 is TGCGCCAGCAGCTTGGGCCCGCCAGAGACCCAGTACTTC. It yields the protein CASSLGPPETQYF.

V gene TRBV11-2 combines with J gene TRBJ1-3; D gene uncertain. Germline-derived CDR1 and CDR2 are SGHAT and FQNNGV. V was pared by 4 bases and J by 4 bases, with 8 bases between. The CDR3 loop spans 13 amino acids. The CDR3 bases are TGTGCCAGCAGCTCCGTTCGGGGAAACACCATATATTTT. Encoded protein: CASSSVRGNTIYF. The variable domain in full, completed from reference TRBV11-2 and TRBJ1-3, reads EAGVAQSPRYKIIEKRQSVAFWCNPISGHATLYWYQQILGQGPKLLIQFQNNGVVDDSQLPKDRFSAERLKGVDSTLKIQPAKLEDSAVYLCASSSVRGNTIYFGEGSWLTVV.

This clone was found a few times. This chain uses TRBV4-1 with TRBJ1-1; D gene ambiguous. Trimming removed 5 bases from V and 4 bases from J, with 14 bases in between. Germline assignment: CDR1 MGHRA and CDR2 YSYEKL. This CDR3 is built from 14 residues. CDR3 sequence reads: CASSFPGSLTEAFF. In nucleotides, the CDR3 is TGCGCCAGCAGCTTCCCAGGTTCTCTCACTGAAGCTTTCTTT.

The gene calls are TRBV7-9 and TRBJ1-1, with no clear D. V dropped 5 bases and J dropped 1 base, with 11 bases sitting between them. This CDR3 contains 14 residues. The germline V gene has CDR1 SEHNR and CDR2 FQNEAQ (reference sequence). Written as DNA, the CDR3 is TGTGCCAGCAGCCCCCCGGGAGAGAACACTGAAGCTTTCTTT. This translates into CASSPPGENTEAFF.